The source of this TCR beta chain is a study of blood T cell repertoires in COVID-19. In the study overall: Researchers got acute and convalescent COVID-19 samples from the United States, Italy and Spain. PBMCs, B-cell-depleted T cells, or T cells were the source of the cDNA or gDNA that made up the material.

In this sample, this clone turned up once. The protocol was immunoSEQ multiplex PCR, while the TCRdb copy is restricted to in-frame clones and leaves out a portion. The sample carries 100,000 or so clones, approximately 86% recorded once. CDR1 and CDR2 (germline): SGHVS, FNYEAQ. The CDR3 totals 15 residues. J gave up 2 bases and V 5 bases, and 4 bases lay outside the gene matches. The source material was peripheral blood. The source of this sequence is a woman in her 70s with active or convalescent COVID-19. The rearrangement links TRBV7-6 to TRBJ2-7, with 12 bases fitting TRBD2. The CDR3 loop is CASSVLAGGTYEQYF. CDR3 in DNA: TGTGCCAGCAGCGTACTAGCGGGGGGCACCTACGAGCAGTACTTC.